The sequence of this T cell receptor beta chain was determined in a study of molecular identifiers for immune sequencing clone quantification. One entry per CDR3 protein, called by TCRdb with MiXCR from the PCR reads. The data hold over 550,000 distinct CDR3 sequences, with roughly 23% observed a single time. Notes on the study in general: Clones of above 20 RNA copies carried over 98% of effector molecules; in naive cells they carried under 1%. Identical TCR molecules sharing a barcode could underestimate highly expanded clone sizes.

In its sample, this clonotype was seen a few times. Its antigen remains unidentified. Source material for naive CD8 libraries was about 19,000 to 1,000,000 sorted cells, with 10%, 30% or 50% RNA. Based on a CD8+CD4-CCR7+CD45RA+ profile, naive CD8 T cells were sorted. Sequenced material: naive CD8+ T cells from blood, with Jurkat cell RNA spiked in. The subset: FACS-sorted CD8+CD4-CCR7+CD45RA+ naive T cells. The sequence came from a human donor in good health. Some libraries in this study had Jurkat cell RNA spiked in.

The CDR3 loop is CTPEGGRRASYTF. The CDR3 nucleotides are TGCACTCCGGAGGGTGGTAGGCGGGCTAGCTACACCTTC. The chain employs TRBV20-1 and TRBJ1-2; D not resolved. In germline, CDR1 is DFQATT, CDR2 SNEGSKA (reference sequence). CDR3 size: 13 residues.